This TCR beta chain emerged from a study of shared clonotypes between healthy human individuals (TCRdb year 2020). In the study overall: The cohort comprised a couple of women and three men aged 18 to 49 years. To increase sequencing depth and limit assay-specific biases, TCR repertoire library preparation and sequencing were carried out by different laboratories using diverse techniques. Per donor, three plates each were used for CD4 naive and CD4 memory, two for CD8 naive, and one for CD8 memory. Between about 0.85 and 9.5 billion PBMCs per donor were obtained by leukapheresis. To estimate repertoire size and how much clonotypes are shared between individuals, the study performed deep sequencing of blood TCR repertoires from a handful of healthy adults.

Study-wide findings and limitations: The small number of donors limited the genetic and exposure-history diversity represented. Based on pairwise subsampling, the degree of clonotype sharing among donors was expected to be affected by sequencing depth. Naive subsets generally had larger estimated clonotype richness than memory subsets. Rarefaction of sorted-subset datasets indicated incomplete sequencing despite the large sequencing depth. Sampling was limited to blood, and TCR repertoires in tissue likely differ from TCR repertoires in blood. When several donors were compared, the shared fraction of clonotypes was approximately 5% for naive CD4, about 4% for naive CD8, 2.3% for memory CD4, and 0.35% to 0.5% for memory CD8. Higher generation probabilities were observed for clonotypes shared by all four sorted-subset donors than for non-shared clonotypes.

The germline V gene (reference sequence) supplies CDR1 SGHNT and CDR2 YYREEE. Reading from cysteine to phenylalanine, the CDR3 counts 17 amino acids. The only DNA kept is the CDR3, 51 bases in frame from the first base. Trimming leaves V shorter by 2 bases and J shorter by 2 bases, with the junction holding 5 bases beyond the gene matches. On this clone: Its binding antigen is unknown. Per-base qualities were not stored, and no clone one base away is much larger.

Healthy HIV-negative adults with no recently reported acute infections or vaccinations were included as donors. Every donor was a Caucasian adult living in Nashville, Tennessee, USA. CD4+ T cells were enriched through magnetic negative selection, after which naive cells were positively selected on CD45RA and the remaining negative fraction served as the memory subset. Blood was collected by leukapheresis, and PBMCs were isolated by Ficoll-Histopaque density gradient centrifugation and then cryopreserved in liquid nitrogen vapor phase. Purity and quantity of every magnetically sorted T cell population were checked by analytical flow cytometry. Genomic DNA was isolated from every sorted fraction and measured by UV absorbance on a Nanodrop 2000c. Using the deep immunoSEQ assay, multiplex PCR amplified TCR CDR3 regions from genomic DNA. For each cell subset, the extracted genomic DNA was distributed evenly across all wells of several immunoSEQ 96-well plates, and each plate served as one replicate. Each replicate PCR for sorted subsets received around 200 ng genomic DNA, equal to about 30,000 T cell genomes. Purified libraries were quantified with a Qubit 3.0 fluorometer, sized on a Bioanalyzer 2100, and re-quantified with the KAPA Library Quantification kit. Every immunoSEQ 96-well plate was sequenced on a dedicated single-read 150-cycle Illumina NextSeq 550 flow cell. Per the original workflow: The immunoSEQ output contained only junctional sequences without quality scores, so filtering could not match that applied to full-length reads. To assign V/J genes and CDR3, sequences were annotated against IMGT germline references using PyIR, a Python wrapper for IgBLAST v1.9. Reads were removed for weak V/J assignments (E-value above 1e-6), missing CDR3, stop codons, out-of-frame junctions, or ambiguous translated residues. V3J clonotypes were defined as sequences sharing the same inferred V gene, J gene, and CDR3 amino acid sequence. Percentage overlap between repertoires was calculated by dividing the number of shared unique clonotypes by the size of the smaller repertoire. Richness of each repertoire was evaluated using RTK rarefaction, the Chao1 estimator, and Recon v2.1 estimates of unobserved clonotypes. Generation probabilities were computed with OLGA for all TCRbeta clonotypes obtained by the gDNA method from a few donors. This immuneACCESS table, as held by TCRdb, lists in-frame sequences with V and J called but not all clones. Of the missing ones, under half trace to an unresolved V gene in checked studies; the others have no known cause. The V and J calls and clone size are taken from that table; D and trimming were inferred from the DNA. The table for this sample lists fewer than 2.5 million clones; roughly 93% of them were counted only once. The ten largest clones represent approximately 0.36% of the sample.

This TCR derives from a man between 18 and 35 years old in good health. Some clones in this sample may be carry-over from other donors' samples. The material sequenced was naive CD4+ T cells from PBMCs. The cell subset or site label, read with the paper, signifies: CD45RA+ positively selected. This chain is built from TRBV5-4 and TRBJ2-2, and 11 bases in between align with TRBD2. The sequence in DNA is TGTGCCAGCAGCTTTACTAGCGGGAGAATTAACACCGGGGAGCTGTTTTTT. Translated, it gives CASSFTSGRINTGELFF. Where the CDR3 stops, the reference TRBV5-4 and TRBJ2-2 genes take over; the full variable domain is ETGVTQSPTHLIKTRGQQVTLRCSSQSGHNTVSWYQQALGQGPQFIFQYYREEENGRGNFPPRFSGLQFPNYSSELNVNALELDDSALYLCASSFTSGRINTGELFFGEGSRLTVL.